A single sample is the source of the 23 T cell receptor beta chains below, sequenced in a study of brain metastases from non-small cell lung cancer. TCRdb's copy holds only in-frame clones and misses some; the assay was immunoSEQ multiplex PCR. The table lists some 2,000 clones, around four fifths of them singletons. Material for sequencing was tumor-adjacent normal tissue. These receptors all stem from a donor at least 40 years old with non-small cell lung cancer.

The V and J genes are TRBV19 and TRBJ1-1; tentative D call: TRBD1 (5 bases). Germline values: CDR1 LNHDA, CDR2 SQIVND (reference sequence). Deletions cut 4 bases from V and 4 bases from J, with 13 bases between. The CDR3 loop spans 14 amino acids. This chain's CDR3 is CASSKSGRVTEAFF. The DNA for the CDR3 is TGTGCCAGTAGTAAGTCAGGGAGGGTCACTGAAGCTTTCTTT. The complete variable domain, with remaining parts taken from reference TRBV19 and TRBJ1-1, reads DGGITQSPKYLFRKEGQNVTLSCEQNLNHDAMYWYRQDPGQGLRLIYYSQIVNDFQKGDIAEGYSVSREKKESFPLTVTSAQKNPTAFYLCASSKSGRVTEAFFGQGTRLTVV.

This clone has only a few counts. Other DNA variants within this sample encode the same CDR3. CDR3 in amino acids: CATSLRTGTDTQYF. The CDR3 region has the DNA TGTGCCACCAGCTTACGGACAGGGACAGATACGCAGTATTTT. This chain uses TRBV15 with TRBJ2-3, with 8 bases that match TRBD1. After removal of 5 bases from V and 3 bases from J, the junction contained 4 bases not matched to a gene. This CDR3 contains 14 residues. CDR1 and CDR2 from the germline V gene are LNHNV and YYDKDF (reference sequence).

The chain employs TRBV19 and TRBJ2-3; 8 positions match TRBD1. With 10 bases clipped from V and 5 bases from J, the junction kept 14 bases outside the gene matches. The CDR3 loop spans 15 amino acids. Germline loops: CDR1 LNHDA, CDR2 SQIVND (reference sequence). The CDR3 loop is CATNRQGMGEDTQYF. CDR3 coding DNA: TGTGCCACGAACCGACAGGGGATGGGAGAAGATACGCAGTATTTT. Full variable domain (rest looked up from reference TRBV19 and TRBJ2-3): DGGITQSPKYLFRKEGQNVTLSCEQNLNHDAMYWYRQDPGQGLRLIYYSQIVNDFQKGDIAEGYSVSREKKESFPLTVTSAQKNPTAFYLCATNRQGMGEDTQYFGPGTRLTVL.

This clone was seen a single time. This chain joins TRBV7-8 and TRBJ2-1, with 8 bases that match TRBD1. Germline loops: CDR1 SGHVS, CDR2 FQNEAQ. This CDR3 has 15 amino acids. The V and J ends lost 5 bases and 3 bases, in that order; junction bases with no gene match: 6. CDR3: CASSDYRGFYNEQFF. The CDR3 coding sequence is TGTGCCAGCAGCGACTACAGGGGGTTCTACAATGAGCAGTTCTTC.

The chain is built from TRBV7-9 and TRBJ2-3; unclear D gene. Per germline, CDR1 SEHNR and CDR2 FQNEAQ (reference sequence). This CDR3 is 11 amino acids long. V was pared by 2 bases and J by 3 bases, with 0 bases between. In DNA form, the CDR3 reads TGTGCCAGCAGCTTAACAGATACGCAGTATTTT. Translating gives CASSLTDTQYF.

The gene calls are TRBV6-4 and TRBJ1-6; D gene uncertain. V lost 6 bases and J lost 5, with 11 bases in between. This CDR3 region has 14 residues. Looked up from germline, CDR1 is MRHNA and CDR2 is SNTAGT. Here the CDR3 reads CASRQGFDNSPLHF. CDR3 coding DNA: TGTGCCAGCAGACAAGGTTTTGATAATTCACCCCTCCACTTT.

CDR3 bases: TGTGCCAGCAGTTATCAGCCCCAGCATTTT. Residues: CASSYQPQHF. V and J are TRBV28 and TRBJ1-5; D unresolved. Germline V CDR1 and CDR2: MDHEN, SYDVKM. Trimming took off 4 bases at V and 5 bases at J, with 0 bases between the two ends. The length of the CDR3 is 10 residues.

V is TRBV7-8 and J is TRBJ2-1, with 15 bases lining up with TRBD2. Unmatched junction bases numbered 6, after V lost 3 bases and J lost 0 bases. The CDR3 extends over 19 amino acids. Germline assignment: CDR1 SGHVS and CDR2 FQNEAQ. The CDR3 here is CASSFGTSGRSSSYNEQFF. The CDR3 nucleotides read TGTGCCAGCAGCTTCGGGACTAGCGGGAGGTCTAGCTCCTACAATGAGCAGTTCTTC.

The chain employs TRBV6-5 and TRBJ1-2; possibly TRBD1 for D (5 bases). Germline-derived CDR1 and CDR2 are MNHEY and SVGAGI. Trimming pared 6 bases from V and 8 bases from J, leaving 13 bases between. This CDR3 comprises 12 residues. CDR3 DNA: TGTGCCAGCAGCCGGGACCGTGGGGGCTACACCTTC. It yields the protein CASSRDRGGYTF.

The table lists this clone with a few counts. The chain is built from TRBV5-1 and TRBJ2-3; 11 bases are shared with TRBD2. Germline CDR1 reads SGHRS; CDR2 reads YFSETQ. The CDR3 has 15 residues. Losses at the gene ends were 6 bases for V and 2 bases for J; bases not matched to a gene: 5. The CDR3 DNA sequence: TGCGCCAGCAAAAGACTAGCGGGGAACACAGATACGCAGTATTTT. Its translation: CASKRLAGNTDTQYF. The whole variable domain, filled in from reference TRBV5-1 and TRBJ2-3, reads KAGVTQTPRYLIKTRGQQVTLSCSPISGHRSVSWYQQTPGQGLQFLFEYFSETQRNKGNFPGRFSGRQFSNSRSEMNVSTLELGDSALYLCASKRLAGNTDTQYFGPGTRLTVL.

On this clone: A junction boundary mismatches the germline segment, possibly from a read error. Other DNA sequences from this sample encode an identical CDR3 as well. The V and J genes are TRBV19 and TRBJ1-6, with TRBD1 matching over 7 bases. CDR3 length: 14 amino acids. The germline V gene encodes CDR1 LNHDA and CDR2 SQIVND (reference sequence). CDR3 bases: TGTGCTAGTAGTATAGCAGGGGGGGATTCACCCCTCCACTTT. It is translated as CASSIAGGDSPLHF.

As to this clone: This sample includes further DNA sequences coding for the same CDR3. This rearrangement joins TRBV19 to TRBJ2-7; 10 positions agree with TRBD2. Per germline, CDR1 LNHDA and CDR2 SQIVND (reference sequence). The CDR3 is 15 residues long. Trimming took 5 bases from V and 6 from J; bases not matched to a gene: 10. CDR3 DNA sequence: TGTGCCAGTAGTTCCCTAGCGGGAGCGGGTTCCGAGCAGTACTTC. It yields the protein CASSSLAGAGSEQYF.

CDR3 protein: CASSRLTSGEETQYF. The CDR3, as DNA: TGTGCCAGCTCACGCCTGACTAGCGGGGAAGAGACCCAGTACTTC. V is TRBV18 and J is TRBJ2-5, with 11 bases matching TRBD2. The V segment lost 4 bases and the J segment 3 bases; nucleotides outside the gene matches: 4. From germline, CDR1 is KGHSH and CDR2 LQKENI. The CDR3 is 15 amino acids. Supplemented by reference TRBV18 and TRBJ2-5, the full variable domain reads NAGVMQNPRHLVRRRGQEARLRCSPMKGHSHVYWYRQLPEEGLKFMVYLQKENIIDESGMPKERFSAEFPKEGPSILRIQQVVRGDSAAYFCASSRLTSGEETQYFGPGTRLLVL.

In this sample, this clone turned up a few times. Other DNA sequences from this sample encode an identical CDR3 as well. The chain joins TRBV5-6 to TRBJ2-7; D is perhaps TRBD1 or TRBD2 (5 bases each). Germline CDR1 is SGHDT and CDR2 is YYEEEE. V lost 1 base, J lost 2 bases, and 10 bases lay in between. The length of the CDR3 is 14 residues. DNA for the CDR3: TGTGCCAGCAGCTTGTTTAGAGGGGCCTACGAGCAGTACTTC. Amino acid sequence: CASSLFRGAYEQYF.

This clone was detected once. The chain uses TRBV6-2 or TRBV6-3 and TRBJ1-2; no clear D. V gave up 6 bases and J gave up 3 bases, with 14 bases separating them. The germline CDR1 and CDR2 sequences are MNHEY and SVGEGT. This CDR3 has 14 amino acids. The CDR3 DNA reads TGTGCCAGCAGCCCTGTGGAGCTTTACTATGGCTACACCTTC. Translated, it gives CASSPVELYYGYTF.

The V gene is TRBV7-9, the J gene TRBJ1-1; D might be TRBD1 (6 bases). The germline CDR1 and CDR2 sequences are SEHNR and FQNEAQ (reference sequence). This CDR3 comprises 12 residues. With 4 bases removed from V and 7 bases from J, the gap between germline ends came to 10 bases. The CDR3 is CASSSDSHEAFF. CDR3 coding DNA: TGTGCCAGCAGCTCGGACAGTCATGAAGCTTTCTTT.

The chain has TRBV19 and TRBJ2-7; D is unclear. The CDR3 spans 14 residues. Trimming removed 0 bases at V and 8 bases at J, with 14 bases between. The germline gives CDR1 LNHDA, CDR2 SQIVND (reference sequence). The CDR3 loop reads CASSIDSSSRKQYF. For the CDR3, the DNA is TGTGCCAGTAGTATAGACAGCAGCAGCCGAAAGCAGTACTTC.

V gene TRBV18 combines with J gene TRBJ2-7; 8 nucleotides align to TRBD2. Per the germline V gene, CDR1 is KGHSH and CDR2 is LQKENI. Trimming removed 6 bases from V and 3 bases from J; junction bases left unmatched: 19. The CDR3 is made up of 18 amino acids. The CDR3 sequence is CASSKSAGGDGPFYEQYF. CDR3 nucleotides: TGTGCCAGCTCCAAGTCCGCCGGGGGGGACGGACCTTTCTACGAGCAGTACTTC.

The chain is built from TRBV20-1 and TRBJ2-7, with D perhaps matching TRBD2 (6 bases). The germline V gene encodes CDR1 DFQATT and CDR2 SNEGSKA (reference sequence). The CDR3 has 14 amino acids. V gave up 3 bases and J gave up 0 bases, with 12 bases separating them. The CDR3 nucleotides read TGCAGTGCTAGTATCTACGGGAGCTCCTACGAGCAGTACTTC. Amino acid sequence: CSASIYGSSYEQYF.

The V gene is TRBV30, the J gene TRBJ1-5; D gene unclear. V was cut by 5 bases and J by 4 bases, with 12 bases left in between. Germline values: CDR1 GTSNPN, CDR2 SVGIG (reference sequence). CDR3 length equals 13 residues. The CDR3 here is CAWGLGYNQPQHF. Here the CDR3 DNA reads TGTGCCTGGGGGCTAGGGTATAATCAGCCCCAGCATTTT.

V usage is TRBV18 and J usage is TRBJ2-7, with 7 nucleotides matching TRBD1. The CDR3 spans 17 residues. The V and J ends lost 3 bases and 3 bases, in that order; junction bases with no gene match: 14. The germline gives CDR1 KGHSH, CDR2 LQKENI. CDR3 loop: CASSPLTPGGSSYEQYF. In nucleotides, the CDR3 is TGTGCCAGCTCACCTCTAACACCAGGGGGTTCCAGCTACGAGCAGTACTTC.

V usage is TRBV6-2 or TRBV6-3 and J usage is TRBJ2-5, with 13 bases matching TRBD2. CDR1 is MNHEY and CDR2 is SVGEGT in the germline V gene. The V and J ends lost 0 bases and 2 bases, in that order; junction bases with no gene match: 3. The CDR3 sequence is 17 residues long. CDR3 loop: CASSYSLGLAGQETQYF. Written as DNA, the CDR3 is TGTGCCAGCAGTTACTCCTTGGGACTAGCGGGGCAAGAGACCCAGTACTTC.

The V call is TRBV18, the J call TRBJ2-7; maybe TRBD1 (5 bases). Germline V gene sequence: CDR1 KGHSH, CDR2 LQKENI. The V end lost 5 bases, the J end lost 1 base, and 18 bases lay between the germline ends. This CDR3 comprises 16 residues. The CDR3 protein is CASSSLKGPISYEQYF. CDR3 DNA: TGTGCCAGCTCAAGCTTAAAGGGGCCGATTTCCTACGAGCAGTACTTC.